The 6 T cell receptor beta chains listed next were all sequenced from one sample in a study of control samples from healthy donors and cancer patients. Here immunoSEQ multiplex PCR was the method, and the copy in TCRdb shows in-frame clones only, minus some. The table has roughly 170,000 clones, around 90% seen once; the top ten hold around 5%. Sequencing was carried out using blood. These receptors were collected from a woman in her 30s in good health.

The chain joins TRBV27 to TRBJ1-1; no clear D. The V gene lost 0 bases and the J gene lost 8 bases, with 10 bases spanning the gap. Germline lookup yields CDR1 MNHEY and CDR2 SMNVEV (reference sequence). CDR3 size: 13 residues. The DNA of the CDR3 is TGTGCCAGCAGTTTATCAATCCGGGCAGAAGCTTTCTTT. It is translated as CASSLSIRAEAFF.

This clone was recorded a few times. The CDR3 nucleotides read TGTGCCAGCAGTGTGTGGGGGCACACTGAAGCTTTCTTT. This gives the protein CASSVWGHTEAFF. This sequence joins TRBV2 and TRBJ1-1, with TRBD1 as a possible D gene (6 bases). Germline CDR1 SNHLY, CDR2 FYNNEI. Trimming stripped 4 bases from V and 3 bases from J, with 9 bases between. This CDR3 is 13 amino acids long.

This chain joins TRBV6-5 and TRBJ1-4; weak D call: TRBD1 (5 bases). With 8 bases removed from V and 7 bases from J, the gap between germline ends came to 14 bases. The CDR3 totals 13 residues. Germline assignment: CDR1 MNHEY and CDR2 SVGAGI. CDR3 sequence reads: CASQDGGSEKLFF. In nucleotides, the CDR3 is TGTGCCAGCCAAGACGGGGGGAGTGAAAAACTGTTTTTT.

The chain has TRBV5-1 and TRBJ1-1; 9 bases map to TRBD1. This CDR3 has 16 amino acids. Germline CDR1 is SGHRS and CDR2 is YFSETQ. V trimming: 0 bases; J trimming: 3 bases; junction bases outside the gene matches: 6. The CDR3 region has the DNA TGCGCCAGCAGCTTGGATGGGGGACAGGGAGACACTGAAGCTTTCTTT. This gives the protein CASSLDGGQGDTEAFF.

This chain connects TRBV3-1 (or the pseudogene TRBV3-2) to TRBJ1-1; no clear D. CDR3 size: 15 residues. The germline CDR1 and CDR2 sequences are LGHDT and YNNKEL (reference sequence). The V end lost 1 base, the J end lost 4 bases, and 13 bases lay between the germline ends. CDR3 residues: CASSQVTGVGTEAFF. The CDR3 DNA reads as TGTGCCAGCAGCCAAGTCACCGGGGTGGGCACTGAAGCTTTCTTT.

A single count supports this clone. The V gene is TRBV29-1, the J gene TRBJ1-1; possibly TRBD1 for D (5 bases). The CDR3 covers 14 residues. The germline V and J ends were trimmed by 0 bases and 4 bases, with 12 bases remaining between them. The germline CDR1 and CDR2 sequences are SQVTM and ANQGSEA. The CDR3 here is CSVEDPRVGTEAFF. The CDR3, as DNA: TGCAGCGTTGAAGATCCCAGGGTGGGCACTGAAGCTTTCTTT.